The T cell receptor beta chain described here comes from a study of cytomegalovirus exposure and HLA in healthy donors. The study, taken as a whole, reports: The Asian-associated ancestry cluster reportedly had fewer N-insertions than the roughly 720-donor mean in a later analysis. Investigators reported 150 to 200 TCR beta chains as tied to cytomegalovirus.

Comments on this clone: The antigen is undetermined.

In the PCR, 60 Vbeta and 13 Jbeta primers were used. In the authors' methods: In a later analysis, around 12 million of approximately 81 million unique beta chains occurred in at least two donors. Produced via immunoSEQ multiplex PCR; TCRdb's table is partial and in-frame only. D and trimming come from the DNA, and the V and J calls and clone size come from that table. The table records fewer than 200,000 clones, 70% to 80% of them present only once. The V gene end was trimmed by 6 bases and the J gene end by 0 bases; junction bases not matched to a gene: 5. CDR3 length equals 13 residues. Germline V gives CDR1 SQVTM, CDR2 ANQGSEA. All the people who gave samples were healthy bone marrow donors.

The rearrangement links TRBV29-1 to TRBJ2-7, with 7 bases aligning to TRBD1. The material sequenced was PBMCs. The receptor comes from a man in his sixties in good health and CMV-seronegative. The CDR3 protein is CSVGQESSYEQYF. The CDR3 DNA sequence: TGCAGCGTAGGACAGGAGAGCTCCTACGAGCAGTACTTC.